These 27 T cell receptor beta chains share one sample of origin, sequenced in a study of cytomegalovirus exposure and HLA in healthy donors. The repertoire was sequenced with immunoSEQ multiplex PCR; TCRdb's copy has only in-frame clones and lacks some. The table shows 200,000 to 250,000 clones, with around 78% occurring only once. Sequenced input: PBMCs. These receptors were taken from a woman aged 18-29 years in good health and CMV-seronegative.

The chain carries TRBV7-9 and TRBJ2-7; D possibly corresponds to TRBD1 (5 bases). V lost 4 bases and J 1 base, leaving 11 bases between the germline ends. The CDR3 has 14 amino acids. Per germline, CDR1 SEHNR and CDR2 FQNEAQ (reference sequence). This CDR3 reads CASSSSRVSYEQYF. The CDR3 bases are TGTGCCAGCAGCTCCTCCAGGGTTTCCTACGAGCAGTACTTC.

This chain uses TRBV4-1 with TRBJ2-3, with D possibly TRBD2 on 5 matching bases. V dropped 0 bases and J dropped 1 base, with 8 bases sitting between them. CDR3 size: 15 residues. Germline V gene data show CDR1 as MGHRA and CDR2 as YSYEKL. In DNA, the CDR3 is TGCGCCAGCAGCCAAGACCGGGATCGCACAGATACGCAGTATTTT. It translates to CASSQDRDRTDTQYF.

The gene calls are TRBV6-5 and TRBJ2-7; D remains ambiguous. Trimming cost V 6 bases and J 2 bases, with 11 bases left between them. Germline lookup yields CDR1 MNHEY and CDR2 SVGAGI. The CDR3 sequence is 13 residues long. The CDR3 nucleotides read TGTGCCAGCAGGTCGGGTGAGCCCTACGAGCAGTACTTC. Protein: CASRSGEPYEQYF.

The genes are TRBV7-6 and TRBJ2-7, with 11 bases matching TRBD2. CDR3 length: 17 amino acids. The J segment lost 2 bases and the V segment lost 0 bases, leaving 6 bases of the junction unmatched. Looked up from germline, CDR1 is SGHVS and CDR2 is FNYEAQ. CDR3 sequence: CASSLAGTSGSTYEQYF. The CDR3 DNA reads TGTGCCAGCAGCTTAGCCGGGACTAGCGGTAGTACCTACGAGCAGTACTTC.

The CDR3 here is CASLGQGVSTEAFF. The DNA of the CDR3 is TGTGCCAGCTTGGGACAGGGTGTTAGCACTGAAGCTTTCTTT. The V and J genes are TRBV2 and TRBJ1-1, with 9 positions matching TRBD1. CDR1 SNHLY and CDR2 FYNNEI come from the germline V gene. The CDR3 has 14 residues. J gave up 4 bases and V 8 bases, and 8 bases lay outside the gene matches.

This sequence joins TRBV2 and TRBJ2-3; 9 positions agree with TRBD2. CDR3 length: 15 residues. Trimming took 3 bases from V and 4 from J; bases not matched to a gene: 5. Germline V gene sequence: CDR1 SNHLY, CDR2 FYNNEI. The chain's CDR3 is CASSDPSGVADTQYF. The CDR3, as DNA: TGTGCCAGCAGTGATCCTAGCGGGGTCGCAGATACGCAGTATTTT.

This clone was counted a few times. The chain links TRBV4-2 to TRBJ1-2; tentative D call: TRBD1 (6 bases). This CDR3 comprises 15 residues. Germline V lookup: CDR1 LGHNA, CDR2 YNFKEQ. Trimming left V 4 bases short and J 0 bases short, with 12 bases between. The CDR3 protein is CASSLWGAANYGYTF. The CDR3 region has the DNA TGTGCCAGCAGCCTTTGGGGGGCAGCTAACTATGGCTACACCTTC.

This clone was seen a single time. The V call is TRBV7-7, the J call TRBJ2-3; D possibly corresponds to TRBD2 (7 bases). The CDR3 is 16 residues long. V was cut by 6 bases and J by 3 bases, with 19 bases left in between. Germline CDR1 SSHAT, CDR2 FNYEAQ (reference sequence). CDR3 sequence reads: CASSPAAGAGTDTQYF. The CDR3, as DNA: TGTGCCAGCAGTCCTGCGGCGGGGGCGGGGACAGATACGCAGTATTTT.

The J gene is TRBJ2-5, the V gene TRBV2; D is possibly TRBD1 or TRBD2 (7 bases each). The V and J ends lost 2 bases and 4 bases respectively, with 17 bases between them. In germline, CDR1 is SNHLY, CDR2 FYNNEI. The CDR3 is 16 residues long. This CDR3 reads CASSERQGGGRETQYF. CDR3 nucleotide sequence: TGTGCCAGCAGTGAAAGACAGGGAGGGGGCCGAGAGACCCAGTACTTC.

The rearrangement uses TRBV15 and TRBJ2-1; possibly TRBD2 for D (5 bases). CDR1 and CDR2 from the germline V gene are LNHNV and YYDKDF (reference sequence). The CDR3 consists of 15 residues. V dropped 5 bases and J dropped 0 bases, with 11 bases sitting between them. CDR3 DNA sequence: TGTGCCACCAGCCGGCGGACTGTCTCCTACAATGAGCAGTTCTTC. Translated, it gives CATSRRTVSYNEQFF.

This CDR3 is CASLRERAPGEQYF. DNA of the CDR3: TGTGCCAGCCTCAGGGAGAGGGCGCCGGGCGAGCAGTACTTC. The chain uses TRBV2 and TRBJ2-7; D is tentatively TRBD1 or TRBD2 (5 bases each). The CDR3 is made up of 14 amino acids. The V end lost 8 bases, the J end lost 6 bases, and 20 bases lay between the germline ends. Germline assignment: CDR1 SNHLY and CDR2 FYNNEI.

Written as DNA, the CDR3 is TGTGCCAGCAGTGGCCGGGACAGCAGATCCTCGGTCCAAGAGACCCAGTACTTC. This translates into CASSGRDSRSSVQETQYF. The chain joins TRBV25-1 to TRBJ2-5; TRBD1 matches at 7 bases. Germline V gene data show CDR1 as MGHDK and CDR2 as SYGVNS. This CDR3 spans 18 amino acids. Unmatched junction bases numbered 15, after V lost 4 bases and J lost 1 base.

V and J are TRBV30 and TRBJ1-6; no firm D call. CDR1 is GTSNPN, CDR2 SVGIG, per germline (reference sequence). This CDR3 spans 12 amino acids. V dropped 3 bases and J dropped 8 bases, with 8 bases sitting between them. The CDR3 nucleotides are TGTGCCTGGAGAACGACTTATTCACCCCTCCACTTT. Translated, it gives CAWRTTYSPLHF.

The CDR3 DNA sequence: TGTGCCAGCCAAGTCGTGGCTAGCGGACTACGCCTCTACGAGCAGTACTTC. Its translation: CASQVVASGLRLYEQYF. This chain uses TRBV27 with TRBJ2-7; 7 nucleotides align to TRBD2. CDR1 and CDR2 (germline): MNHEY, SMNVEV (reference sequence). This CDR3 is built from 17 residues. The V and J ends lost 8 bases and 3 bases, in that order; junction bases with no gene match: 19.

The chain combines TRBV5-4 with TRBJ1-2; 7 nucleotides align to TRBD1. CDR3 length equals 13 residues. The germline gives CDR1 SGHNT, CDR2 YYREEE (reference sequence). With 4 bases clipped from V and 3 bases from J, the junction kept 3 bases outside the gene matches. CDR3 DNA: TGTGCCAGCAGCGGGACAGTTTACTATGGCTACACCTTC. It specifies CASSGTVYYGYTF.

As to this clone: This same CDR3 is encoded by further DNA sequences in the sample. The V and J genes are TRBV5-1 and TRBJ2-3; no clear D. Germline loops: CDR1 SGHRS, CDR2 YFSETQ. V lost 3 bases and J 2 bases, leaving 1 base between the germline ends. CDR3 length equals 11 residues. CDR3 protein: CASSYTDTQYF. The CDR3 bases are TGCGCCAGCAGCTACACAGATACGCAGTATTTT. The variable domain in full, with the rest retrieved from reference TRBV5-1 and TRBJ2-3, is KAGVTQTPRYLIKTRGQQVTLSCSPISGHRSVSWYQQTPGQGLQFLFEYFSETQRNKGNFPGRFSGRQFSNSRSEMNVSTLELGDSALYLCASSYTDTQYFGPGTRLTVL.

The J gene is TRBJ2-7, the V gene TRBV30; a possible D gene is TRBD2 (5 bases). The CDR3 totals 11 residues. V shed 8 bases and J shed 2 bases, with 10 bases lying between them. Per germline, CDR1 GTSNPN and CDR2 SVGIG (reference sequence). The CDR3 DNA sequence: TGTGCCGGTGGAGGTCCCTACGAGCAGTACTTC. It is translated as CAGGGPYEQYF.

This chain links TRBV20-1 with TRBJ2-7; 7 nucleotides match TRBD2. The CDR3 is made up of 11 amino acids. Germline V gene lookup returns CDR1 DFQATT and CDR2 SNEGSKA (reference sequence). The trim removed 5 bases at V and 3 bases at J, leaving 1 base unmatched. The CDR3 protein is CSASGGYEQYF. The CDR3 DNA follows: TGCAGTGCTTCGGGGGGCTACGAGCAGTACTTC.

CDR3 loop: CASSPGVYNEQFF. DNA of the CDR3: TGTGCCAGCAGTCCAGGGGTTTACAATGAGCAGTTCTTC. This rearrangement joins TRBV27 to TRBJ2-1; perhaps TRBD1 as D (6 bases). There are 13 residues in the CDR3. The V and J ends lost 5 bases and 4 bases respectively, with 9 bases between them. CDR1 and CDR2 from the germline V gene are MNHEY and SMNVEV (reference sequence).

This clone was detected only a few times. The rearrangement links TRBV4-2 to TRBJ2-7; 9 bases are a match to TRBD1. The V segment lost 0 bases and the J segment 4 bases; nucleotides outside the gene matches: 10. In germline, CDR1 is LGHNA, CDR2 YNFKEQ. The length of the CDR3 is 17 residues. The CDR3 region is CASSQEVSGTGSYEQYF. The CDR3 DNA reads TGTGCCAGCAGCCAAGAAGTCTCCGGGACAGGGTCGTACGAGCAGTACTTC.

The V call is TRBV11-3, the J call TRBJ2-2, with D perhaps matching TRBD1 or TRBD2 (5 bases each). V lost 5 bases and J 6 bases, leaving 16 bases between the germline ends. The CDR3 runs to 15 residues. CDR1 is SGHNT and CDR2 is YENEEA in the germline V gene. The DNA of the CDR3 is TGTGCCAGCAGCCGGGGCAGCGTGAGGGCCGGGGAGCTGTTTTTT. This codes for CASSRGSVRAGELFF.

The V call is TRBV12-5, the J call TRBJ1-1, with a weak D call TRBD1 (5 bases). With 2 bases removed from V and 6 bases from J, the gap between germline ends came to 10 bases. The CDR3 loop spans 13 amino acids. Germline loops: CDR1 LGHNT, CDR2 FRNRAP. The chain's CDR3 is CASGLSRGAEAFF. As DNA, the CDR3 is TGTGCTAGTGGTTTGTCGAGGGGCGCTGAAGCTTTCTTT.

The gene calls are TRBV14 and TRBJ1-2; D gene uncertain. The CDR3 sequence is 13 residues long. Germline values: CDR1 SGHDN, CDR2 FVKESK. V lost 0 bases and J lost 6, with 8 bases in between. The CDR3 sequence is CASSQEYGHGYTF. DNA for the CDR3: TGTGCCAGCAGCCAAGAGTATGGCCATGGCTACACCTTC.

In the case of this clone: The junction departs from the called germline gene at one end, perhaps through a read error. V usage is TRBV6-5 and J usage is TRBJ1-1; possible D gene TRBD1, 5 bases. This CDR3 is built from 13 residues. Germline lookup yields CDR1 MNHEY and CDR2 SVGAGI. The CDR3 bases are TGTGCCAGCAGTTCAACCGGGACCCGGGGGAGTTCGTTT. It encodes CASSSTGTRGSSF.

The V gene is TRBV6-1, the J gene TRBJ1-3; D unclear. Trimming took off 3 bases at V and 0 bases at J, with 9 bases between the two ends. The CDR3 extends over 15 amino acids. Germline CDR1 is MNHNS and CDR2 is SASEGT. CDR3 protein: CASSESGPSGNTIYF. CDR3 bases: TGTGCCAGCAGTGAGTCAGGCCCCTCTGGAAACACCATATATTTT.

The V call is TRBV15, the J call TRBJ1-5; TRBD1 might be the D (6 bases). V lost 2 bases, J lost 7 bases, and 18 bases lay in between. From germline, CDR1 is LNHNV and CDR2 YYDKDF (reference sequence). The CDR3 totals 16 residues. The CDR3 reads CATSRSRGGAMQPQHF. The CDR3 DNA reads TGTGCCACCAGCAGATCCCGGGGGGGGGCGATGCAGCCCCAGCATTTT.

The CDR3 nucleotides are TGTGCCAGCAGTCAGTTAGTGGGAGGGGGGTCGGCCCAGTACTTC. Amino acids: CASSQLVGGGSAQYF. The chain joins TRBV11-2 to TRBJ2-5, with D perhaps matching TRBD2 (7 bases). CDR1 SGHAT and CDR2 FQNNGV come from the germline V gene. V gave up 6 bases and J gave up 9 bases, with 23 bases separating them. The CDR3 totals 15 residues.